Included here is one TCR beta chain sequence, with context. Its antigen is still unknown. Per-nucleotide qualities are absent, and no much larger clonotype sits a single base away. The sample belongs to a study of blood T cell repertoires in COVID-19 (TCRdb year 2020). For context, the study as a whole: Samples from collaborators originated in the United States, Italy and Spain and spanned both the acute and convalescent phases of COVID-19. The prospective study material was composed of cDNA or gDNA derived from T cells, B-cell-depleted T cells, or PBMCs. Subjects who had been exposed to COVID-19, were actively infected with it, or had recovered from it provided the deeply sampled blood TCRbeta repertoires that made up the dataset. The repertoires were made available in a free public database intended to serve as a resource for research on the immune response to SARS-CoV-2. The samples were drawn from two sources: the first 160 participants of the ongoing ImmuneRACE study, and approximately 1,300 subjects contributed by 6 global collaborators. A de-identified subject ID, COVID-19 status, age in years and sex were almost always included in the sample metadata. Where available, HLA class I and class II types were taken from metadata supplied by the sample provider and were not determined by assay-based typing. Study-wide findings and limitations: The amount of clinical and demographic metadata varied by source and participant and was provided uncurated.

Participants in the prospective study were enrolled through a virtual design, were aged about 18 to 89 years, and lived in 20 to 30 United States geographic areas. In the prospective study, cohorts were assigned on the basis of participant-reported clinical history obtained from a screening survey and a study questionnaire. For ImmuneRACE Cohort 3, a participant was defined as recovered based on two consecutive negative NP/OP PCR tests, clearance by a healthcare professional, or resolution of symptoms. In the prospective study, whole blood, serum and a nasopharyngeal or oropharyngeal swab were collected from each participant by mobile phlebotomists. Additional blood draws and questionnaires over an approximately 2-month period could optionally be provided by prospective study participants. Prospective study blood samples were shipped either frozen or at room temperature before DNA extraction. TCRbeta CDR3 regions were amplified from genomic DNA using the immunoSEQ Assay, a bias-controlled multiplex PCR. The study's processing was this. The number of nucleated cells in each sample was estimated from the amplification of reference gene primers within the assay. Sequence reads were collapsed and filtered to measure the absolute abundance of every unique TCRbeta CDR3 rearrangement. For each sample, productive Simpson clonality was calculated by taking the square root of Simpson's diversity index across productive rearrangements. The clones in this table, taken by TCRdb from immuneACCESS, are in-frame only. Not every clone is retained; where verified, under half of the shortfall comes from an unresolved V gene, and the cause of the rest is unknown. The V and J calls and clone size come from that table; D and trimming were worked out from the DNA. The sample data list about 330,000 clones, and 88% of these were observed just once. Jointly, the top ten make up less than 6.5% of the sample.

The TCR comes from a man under 40 who had recovered from COVID-19. The sequencing sample was made of PBMCs or T cells enriched from blood (not recorded which).

Here the CDR3 is given as CASSIRGTEAFF. The DNA sequence follows: TGTGCCAGCAGCATACGGGGGACTGAAGCTTTCTTT. The chain is made from TRBV11-3 and TRBJ1-1; a tentative D match to TRBD1 spans 5 bases. V and J lose 5 bases and 5 bases, and a span of 9 bases separates them. Per the germline V gene, SGHNT is the CDR1 and YENEEA is the CDR2. Taken from cysteine to phenylalanine, the CDR3 has 12 residues. Only the CDR3 DNA is retained, 36 bases long and in frame from the first base.